This T cell receptor beta chain was captured in a study of CD8+CD57+ T cells in acquired aplastic anemia. The authors sequenced patients whose flow cytometry had shown CD8+CD57+ cell expansion. Both TCR beta VDJ combination and CDR3 sequence profiling were carried out. Genomic DNA was the template for this profiling. TCRdb reprocessed the reads with MiXCR, giving one entry per CDR3 protein. The sample consists of 200,000 to 250,000 distinct CDR3 sequences, roughly 45% of them appearing once. Germline V CDR1 and CDR2: SGHTA, FQGNSA. V was trimmed by 5 bases and J by 15 bases, leaving 14 bases between them. This CDR3 has 12 amino acids.

The receptor was derived from a human donor with aplastic anemia. Material for sequencing was sorted CD4+, CD8+, or CD8+CD57+ T cells (not recorded which) from PBMCs. The V gene is TRBV7-2, the J gene TRBJ1-6; D uncertain. CDR3 amino acids: CASSPNTGHLHF. DNA of the CDR3: TGTGCCAGCAGCCCCAATACGGGTCACCTCCACTTT.